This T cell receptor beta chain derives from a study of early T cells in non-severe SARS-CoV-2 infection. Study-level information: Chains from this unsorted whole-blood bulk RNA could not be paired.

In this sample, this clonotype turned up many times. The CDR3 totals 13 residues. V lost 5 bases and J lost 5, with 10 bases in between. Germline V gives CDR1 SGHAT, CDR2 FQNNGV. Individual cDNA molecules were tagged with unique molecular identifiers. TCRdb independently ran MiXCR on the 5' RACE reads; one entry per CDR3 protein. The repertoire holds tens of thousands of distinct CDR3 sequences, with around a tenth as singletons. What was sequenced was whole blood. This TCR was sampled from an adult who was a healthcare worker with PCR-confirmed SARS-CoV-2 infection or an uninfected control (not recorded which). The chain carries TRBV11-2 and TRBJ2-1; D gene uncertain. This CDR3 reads CASSPPMDNEQFF. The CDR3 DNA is TGTGCCAGCAGCCCCCCCATGGACAATGAGCAGTTCTTC.